This TCR beta chain derives from a study of Graves' ophthalmopathy and Graves' hyperthyroidism. This clonotype was observed at least ten times. Someone took the PBMCs out of about 10 ml of fresh peripheral blood. Transcripts of RNA were the source for amplifying TCR beta CDR3 regions. RT-PCR in the first round used HTBI primers; a second-round multiplex PCR followed. TCRdb recomputed calls from the multiplex PCR reads with MiXCR, one row per CDR3 protein. The table shows 200,000 to 250,000 distinct CDR3 sequences, with about a fifth occurring only once. The sequenced sample consisted of peripheral blood. The TCR was taken from a woman in her fifties or sixties with Graves' ophthalmopathy.

CDR3 in amino acids: CASSSRQVMNTEAFF. As DNA, the CDR3 is TGTGCCAGCAGCTCACGACAGGTCATGAACACTGAAGCTTTCTTT. J is TRBJ1-1 and V is TRBV11-2; D may be TRBD1 (6 bases). In germline, CDR1 is SGHAT, CDR2 FQNNGV. The CDR3 spans 15 residues. V lost 4 bases and J lost 0, with 12 bases in between.